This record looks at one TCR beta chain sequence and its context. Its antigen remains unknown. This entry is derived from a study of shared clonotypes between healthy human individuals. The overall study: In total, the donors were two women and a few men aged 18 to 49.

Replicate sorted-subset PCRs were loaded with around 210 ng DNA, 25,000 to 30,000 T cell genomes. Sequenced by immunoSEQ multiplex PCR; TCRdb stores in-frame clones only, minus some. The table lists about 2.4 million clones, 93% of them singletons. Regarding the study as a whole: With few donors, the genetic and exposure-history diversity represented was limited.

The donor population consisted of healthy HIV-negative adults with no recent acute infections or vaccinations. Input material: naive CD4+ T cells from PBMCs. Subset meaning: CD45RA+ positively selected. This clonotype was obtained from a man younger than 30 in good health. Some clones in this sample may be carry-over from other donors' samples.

This chain's CDR3 is CASSLEGNRAYEELFF. The CDR3 nucleotides read TGTGCCAGCAGCTTAGAGGGAAACAGGGCGTACGAGGAGCTGTTTTTT. The V call is TRBV7-9, the J call TRBJ2-2; maybe TRBD1 (6 bases). Germline V gene data show CDR1 as SEHNR and CDR2 as FQNEAQ (reference sequence). Trimming shortened V by 1 base and J by 10 bases, and 19 bases separated the two germline ends. This CDR3 comprises 16 residues.